Listed below are T cell receptor beta chains from one sample, sequenced in a study of blood T cell repertoires in COVID-19. The repertoire was sequenced with immunoSEQ multiplex PCR; TCRdb's copy has only in-frame clones and lacks some. Of 200,000 to 250,000 clones listed, around 84% are singletons. Sequencing was carried out using peripheral blood. The receptors originated from a man under 40 with active or convalescent COVID-19. Both conserved end residues are part of each CDR3. A D gene is named only where the DNA matches it firmly. The listing skips clone size in some rows; elsewhere it reads once, few, many or a size class.

CDR3: CASSLAGTVRDSPLHF; DNA: TGTGCCAGCAGCTTGGCCGGGACAGTACGTGACTCACCCCTCCACTTT; size: .; J: TRBJ1-6; V: TRBV11-2; D: TRBD1
CDR3: CASSFPAGVEQYF; DNA: TGTGCCAGCAGTTTCCCAGCGGGGGTCGAGCAGTACTTC; size: .; J: TRBJ2-7; V: TRBV28; D: TRBD2
CDR3: CASNPTGGVLGYTF; DNA: TGTGCCAGCAATCCGACAGGGGGCGTTTTAGGCTACACCTTC; size: .; J: TRBJ1-2; V: TRBV28; D: TRBD1
CDR3: CASSHGLAGGIGELFF; DNA: TGCGCCAGCAGCCACGGACTAGCGGGAGGGATCGGGGAGCTGTTTTTT; size: .; J: TRBJ2-2; V: TRBV5-1; D: TRBD2
CDR3: CASSFTSGTEQYF; DNA: TGTGCCAGCAGTTTCACTAGCGGGACCGAGCAGTACTTC; size: .; J: TRBJ2-7; V: TRBV6-2/TRBV6-3; D: TRBD2
CDR3: CASSSPPGQGDYGYTF; DNA: TGTGCCAGCAGTTCTCCCCCGGGACAGGGGGACTATGGCTACACCTTC; size: .; J: TRBJ1-2; V: TRBV28; D: TRBD1
CDR3: CASRHPSGSGTGELFF; DNA: TGCGCCAGCAGACACCCCTCGGGTAGCGGGACCGGGGAGCTGTTTTTT; size: .; J: TRBJ2-2; V: TRBV5-1; D: TRBD2
CDR3: CASGDTLYNEQFF; DNA: TGTGCCAGTGGGGACACCCTCTACAATGAGCAGTTCTTC; size: .; J: TRBJ2-1; V: TRBV19; D: .
CDR3: CATSDVGGRANEQFF; DNA: TGTGCCACCAGTGACGTCGGCGGGAGGGCCAATGAGCAGTTCTTC; size: .; J: TRBJ2-1; V: TRBV24-1; D: TRBD2
CDR3: CASSPNPGGADYGYTF; DNA: TGCGCCAGCAGCCCGAACCCAGGGGGCGCTGACTATGGCTACACCTTC; size: .; J: TRBJ1-2; V: TRBV5-1; D: TRBD1
CDR3: CAWTSQETQYF; DNA: TGTGCCTGGACTAGCCAAGAGACCCAGTACTTC; size: .; J: TRBJ2-5; V: TRBV30; D: .
CDR3: CASSPMDRGQGSPLHF; DNA: TGTGCCAGCAGCCCAATGGACAGGGGGCAGGGATCACCCCTCCACTTT; size: once; J: TRBJ1-6; V: TRBV7-2; D: TRBD1
CDR3: CASSLPTDTQYF; DNA: TGTGCCAGCAGCCTTCCCACAGATACGCAGTATTTT; size: .; J: TRBJ2-3; V: TRBV7-9; D: .
CDR3: CASSIVGVKGYTF; DNA: TGTGCCAGTAGTATAGTGGGAGTAAAAGGCTACACCTTC; size: .; J: TRBJ1-2; V: TRBV19; D: .
CDR3: CASSITSGRATDTQYF; DNA: TGTGCCAGCAGCATAACTAGCGGGAGGGCCACAGATACGCAGTATTTT; size: .; J: TRBJ2-3; V: TRBV11-2; D: TRBD2
CDR3: CASRKGGASYEQYF; DNA: TGTGCCAGCAGGAAAGGGGGGGCCTCCTACGAGCAGTACTTC; size: .; J: TRBJ2-7; V: TRBV6-5; D: .
CDR3: CASSPQGDGYTF; DNA: TGTGCCAGTAGTCCCCAGGGGGATGGCTACACCTTC; size: .; J: TRBJ1-2; V: TRBV19; D: TRBD1
CDR3: CAILIPGTGANQPQHF; DNA: TGTGCCATCCTCATTCCCGGGACAGGGGCAAATCAGCCCCAGCATTTT; size: .; J: TRBJ1-5; V: TRBV27; D: TRBD1
CDR3: CSASSPKASQDTQYF; DNA: TGCAGTGCTAGTAGCCCCAAGGCTAGCCAAGATACGCAGTATTTT; size: .; J: TRBJ2-3; V: TRBV20-1; D: .
CDR3: CSASSRQGSAGYTF; DNA: TGCAGTGCGAGTAGTCGCCAGGGATCGGCTGGCTACACCTTC; size: .; J: TRBJ1-2; V: TRBV20-1; D: .
CDR3: CASSLIHGGNTDTQYF; DNA: TGTGCCAGCAGTTTAATACACGGGGGGAACACAGATACGCAGTATTTT; size: .; J: TRBJ2-3; V: TRBV28; D: TRBD2
CDR3: CASSVSMNTEAFF; DNA: TGTGCCAGCAGCGTCAGTATGAACACTGAAGCTTTCTTT; size: .; J: TRBJ1-1; V: TRBV7-2; D: .